This T cell receptor (beta chain) comes out of a study of CD8+ T cells in alopecia areata. Treatment in this sample: oral pan-JAK inhibitor, 5-10 mg twice daily. PBMCs yielded sorted CD4+ and CD8+ T cells. cDNA serving as the sequencing template came from extracted, reverse transcribed RNA. Sequencing was performed with immunoSEQ multiplex PCR; in TCRdb, only in-frame clones are kept and a portion is missing. The sample contains 40,000 to 45,000 clones, approximately 92% of which appear only once. In germline, CDR1 is MDHEN, CDR2 SYDVKM. The CDR3 is 12 amino acids. V lost 5 bases, J lost 4 bases, and 9 bases lay in between.

The sequence was collected from a human donor with alopecia areata. The source material was CD8+ T cells sorted from blood, sampled at week 24, from a patient treated with tofacitinib. The rearrangement uses TRBV28 and TRBJ2-7, with D unclear. The CDR3 DNA follows: TGTGCCAGCAGTCGGCCCCGATACGAGCAGTACTTC. It specifies CASSRPRYEQYF.